The 9 T cell receptor beta chains below were found in one sample sequenced in a study of cytomegalovirus exposure and HLA in healthy donors. The PCR made use of 60 Vbeta and 13 Jbeta primers. Here immunoSEQ multiplex PCR was the method, and the copy in TCRdb shows in-frame clones only, minus some. The data contain 170,000 or so clones, 84% of them singletons. The sequencing input was PBMCs. These receptors all stem from a boy aged 2 to 10 in good health and CMV-seronegative.

V and J are TRBV5-6 and TRBJ2-7, with TRBD2 matching over 7 bases. Germline values: CDR1 SGHDT, CDR2 YYEEEE. Unmatched junction bases numbered 7, after V lost 4 bases and J lost 6 bases. CDR3 length equals 13 residues. The CDR3 DNA reads as TGTGCCAGCAGCCCCTTATTAGCGGGCGAGCAGTACTTC. Its translation is CASSPLLAGEQYF.

J is TRBJ2-7 and V is TRBV5-1, with TRBD2 matching 8 bases. Germline CDR1 is SGHRS and CDR2 is YFSETQ. Trimming cost V 1 base and J 3 bases; bases outside gene matches: 0. The CDR3 has 13 residues. The CDR3 spells CASSLTSGYEQYF. CDR3 DNA: TGCGCCAGCAGCTTGACTAGCGGCTACGAGCAGTACTTC.

The chain has TRBV5-1 and TRBJ2-5; 12 nucleotides line up with TRBD2. J was trimmed by 0 bases and V by 3 bases; bases with no gene match: 3. There are 16 residues in the CDR3. Germline-derived CDR1 and CDR2 are SGHRS and YFSETQ. The CDR3 loop is CASSWRLAGDQETQYF. CDR3 DNA: TGCGCCAGCAGCTGGCGACTAGCGGGAGACCAAGAGACCCAGTACTTC.

This clone was seen only a few times. The chain combines TRBV15 with TRBJ2-1, with a weak D call TRBD2 (6 bases). V lost 6 bases to trimming and J lost 2 bases, with 14 bases between them. In germline, CDR1 is LNHNV, CDR2 YYDKDF (reference sequence). There are 15 residues in the CDR3. Here the CDR3 DNA reads TGTGCCACCAGACCGACTAGATCCCCCTACAATGAGCAGTTCTTC. Its translation is CATRPTRSPYNEQFF.

This clone was counted between two and nine times. The gene calls are TRBV27 and TRBJ1-1; possible D gene TRBD1, 5 bases. The CDR3 loop spans 13 amino acids. Germline-derived CDR1 and CDR2 are MNHEY and SMNVEV (reference sequence). V lost 6 bases, J lost 5 bases, and 13 bases lay in between. The CDR3 here is CASSWYRGTEAFF. The CDR3 nucleotides are TGTGCCAGCAGCTGGTACCGGGGGACTGAAGCTTTCTTT.

The chain uses TRBV5-1 and TRBJ2-1; perhaps TRBD2 as D (6 bases). The CDR3 is 17 amino acids. V was trimmed by 0 bases and J by 5 bases, leaving 18 bases between them. Germline V gene data show CDR1 as SGHRS and CDR2 as YFSETQ. Here the CDR3 DNA reads TGCGCCAGCAGCTTGGCCAGTGGCGGGATAAACGACAATGAGCAGTTCTTC. Residues: CASSLASGGINDNEQFF.

The rearrangement uses TRBV6-5 and TRBJ2-3; TRBD2 matches at 13 bases. Germline trimming cut 5 bases from V and 11 bases from J; bases unmatched to any gene: 10. This CDR3 has 15 residues. Germline CDR1 and CDR2: MNHEY and SVGAGI. The CDR3 nucleotides read TGTGCCAGCAGTCCTTGGGGGACTAGCGGGAATCGGCAGTATTTT. This gives the protein CASSPWGTSGNRQYF.

This chain connects TRBV5-1 to TRBJ2-7; D might be TRBD2 (6 bases). V shed 2 bases and J shed 4 bases, with 19 bases lying between them. The germline gives CDR1 SGHRS, CDR2 YFSETQ. CDR3 length: 16 residues. This chain's CDR3 is CASSFAGTAITYEQYF. The CDR3 nucleotides are TGCGCCAGCAGCTTCGCGGGAACGGCAATAACATACGAGCAGTACTTC.

The chain has TRBV14 and TRBJ2-4, with TRBD1 as a possible D gene (6 bases). This CDR3 contains 16 residues. V lost 5 bases, J lost 0 bases, and 14 bases lay in between. Germline V CDR1 and CDR2: SGHDN, FVKESK. The DNA of the CDR3 is TGTGCCAGCAGCTATACAGGGACCTTAGCCAAAAACATTCAGTACTTC. This gives the protein CASSYTGTLAKNIQYF.